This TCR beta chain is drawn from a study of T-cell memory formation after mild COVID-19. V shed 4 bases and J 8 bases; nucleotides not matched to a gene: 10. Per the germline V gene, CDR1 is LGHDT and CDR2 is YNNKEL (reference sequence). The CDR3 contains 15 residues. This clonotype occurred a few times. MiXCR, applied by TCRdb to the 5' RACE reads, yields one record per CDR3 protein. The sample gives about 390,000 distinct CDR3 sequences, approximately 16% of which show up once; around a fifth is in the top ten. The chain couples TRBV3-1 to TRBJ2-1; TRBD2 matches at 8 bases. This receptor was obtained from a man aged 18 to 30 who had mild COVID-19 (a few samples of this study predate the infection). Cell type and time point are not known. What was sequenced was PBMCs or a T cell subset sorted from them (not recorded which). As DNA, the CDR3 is TGTGCCAGCAGCCCCATCGGGGGGGGCTGGCATGAGCAGTTCTTC. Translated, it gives CASSPIGGGWHEQFF.